The next 19 T cell receptor beta chains were all read from a single sample in a study of cytomegalovirus exposure and HLA in healthy donors (dated by TCRdb to 2016 to 2017). The method was the immunoSEQ multiplex PCR assay. For the multiplex PCR, a mixture combining 60 forward primers for TCR Vbeta segments and 13 reverse primers for TCR Jbeta segments was used. TCRdb re-hosts the immuneACCESS table, in-frame sequences only. Its copies lack some clones; in the studies checked, an unresolved V gene accounts for under half of them, and the cause for the rest is not known. The sample table holds tens of thousands of clones, of which roughly 79% were seen once. The ten largest clones capture about 3% of the sample. Sequencing was carried out using PBMCs. The receptors here all came from a man aged 45-65 years in good health and CMV-seronegative.

In this sample, this clone turned up a few times. The V and J genes are TRBV30 and TRBJ2-2; 7 nucleotides line up with TRBD2. The trim removed 1 base at V and 5 bases at J, leaving 7 bases unmatched. Germline values: CDR1 GTSNPN, CDR2 SVGIG (reference sequence). The CDR3 is 15 amino acids. DNA for the CDR3: TGTGCCTGGAGTGCGACTAGCTTAGGGACCGGGGAGCTGTTTTTT. This codes for CAWSATSLGTGELFF.

This chain joins TRBV7-2 and TRBJ2-3; 12 nucleotides align to TRBD1. This CDR3 region has 15 residues. Germline V gene data show CDR1 as SGHTA and CDR2 as FQGNSA. The J segment lost 3 bases and the V segment lost 5 bases, leaving 3 bases of the junction unmatched. DNA of the CDR3: TGTGCCAGCAGCACGGGACAGGGGGCTACAGATACGCAGTATTTT. Protein: CASSTGQGATDTQYF.

The CDR3 here is CASSLTRGRELFF. As DNA, the CDR3 is TGTGCCAGCAGCCTGACGAGGGGGAGGGAGCTGTTTTTT. The chain uses TRBV7-7 and TRBJ2-2, with a weak D call TRBD1 (6 bases). V was cut by 5 bases and J by 9 bases, with 13 bases left in between. The CDR3 length is 13 residues. Germline-derived CDR1 and CDR2 are SSHAT and FNYEAQ (reference sequence). The whole variable domain, filled in from reference TRBV7-7 and TRBJ2-2, reads GAGVSQSPRYKVTKRGQDVTLRCDPISSHATLYWYQQALGQGPEFLTYFNYEAQPDKSGLPSDRFSAERPEGSISTLTIQRTEQRDSAMYRCASSLTRGRELFFGEGSRLTVL.

In its sample, this clone was seen once. The rearrangement uses TRBV7-8 and TRBJ2-7, with TRBD1 matching 9 bases. The CDR3 runs 16 residues. V shed 2 bases, J shed 5 bases, and the junction held 10 bases outside the gene matches. CDR1 is SGHVS and CDR2 is FQNEAQ in the germline V gene. The CDR3 sequence: CASSLYRTGVYDEQYF. The CDR3 region has the DNA TGTGCCAGCAGCTTATACCGGACAGGGGTATACGACGAGCAGTACTTC.

A word on this clone: The junction and the germline gene differ at one end; a read error may be behind it. V and J are TRBV10-1 and TRBJ2-1; possibly TRBD2 for D (6 bases). CDR1 is WNHNN, CDR2 SYGVQD, per germline (reference sequence). The CDR3 is made up of 16 amino acids. This CDR3 is CASSESTGVSYNEQLF. The CDR3 DNA reads TGCGCCAGCAGTGAGTCCACGGGGGTTTCCTACAATGAGCAGCTCTTC.

The J gene is TRBJ1-4, the V gene TRBV11-2; 9 bases line up with TRBD1. With V trimmed by 5 bases and J by 8 bases, 6 bases remained unmatched. This CDR3 contains 14 residues. Germline V gene data show CDR1 as SGHAT and CDR2 as FQNNGV. This CDR3 is CASSQSGQGEKLFF. CDR3 sequence (DNA): TGTGCCAGCAGCCAATCGGGACAGGGAGAAAAACTGTTTTTT.

CDR3 region: CASSLGQGVQYEQYF. CDR3 DNA: TGTGCCAGCAGCTTGGGACAGGGGGTGCAGTACGAGCAGTACTTC. V and J are TRBV5-4 and TRBJ2-7; 9 bases align to TRBD1. Germline CDR1 SGHNT, CDR2 YYREEE (reference sequence). V shed 0 bases and J 4 bases; nucleotides not matched to a gene: 5. This CDR3 comprises 15 residues.

The chain combines TRBV9 with TRBJ2-3; 10 bases line up with TRBD2. Germline CDR1 and CDR2: SGDLS and YYNGEE. The V gene end was trimmed by 0 bases and the J gene end by 7 bases; junction bases not matched to a gene: 11. CDR3 length: 17 residues. CDR3 DNA sequence: TGTGCCAGCAGCGTAGGGGGAGTAGCGGGGGGAGCTAATACGCAGTATTTT. The encoded protein is CASSVGGVAGGANTQYF.

In this sample, this clone turned up once. The V gene is TRBV6-1, the J gene TRBJ1-5; a possible D gene is TRBD1 (6 bases). The CDR3 contains 15 residues. CDR1 and CDR2 (germline): MNHNS, SASEGT. Trimming stripped 5 bases from V and 1 base from J, with 12 bases between. The CDR3 DNA reads as TGTGCCAGCAGTATACGACAGGAGAGCAATCAGCCCCAGCATTTT. It encodes CASSIRQESNQPQHF.

V usage is TRBV5-1 and J usage is TRBJ1-1; tentative D call: TRBD1 (5 bases). This CDR3 region has 14 residues. The ends were cut back, 7 bases at V and 7 bases at J, with 20 bases in the middle. Germline CDR1 and CDR2: SGHRS and YFSETQ. The CDR3 is CASQKRGREDEAFF. The DNA of the CDR3 is TGCGCCAGCCAAAAGAGGGGCAGGGAGGATGAAGCTTTCTTT.

A few counts support this clone. This chain joins TRBV5-5 and TRBJ1-2; TRBD1 agrees at 9 bases. Germline CDR1 SGHKS, CDR2 YYEKEE (reference sequence). Trimming cost V 7 bases and J 3 bases; bases outside gene matches: 13. The CDR3 consists of 16 residues. The CDR3 sequence is CASRGRDRVNHYGYTF. The CDR3 DNA sequence: TGTGCCAGCCGCGGAAGGGACAGGGTTAACCACTATGGCTACACCTTC.

This chain connects TRBV29-1 to TRBJ2-2; D uncertain. CDR3 size: 12 residues. The germline gives CDR1 SQVTM, CDR2 ANQGSEA. The V end lost 4 bases, the J end lost 6 bases, and 9 bases lay between the germline ends. The DNA for the CDR3 is TGCAGCGTTGTCTTCGGTGCCGGGGAGCTGTTTTTT. Translation: CSVVFGAGELFF.

V is TRBV19 and J is TRBJ1-5; TRBD1 might be the D (5 bases). Per the germline V gene, CDR1 is LNHDA and CDR2 is SQIVND (reference sequence). This CDR3 is built from 17 residues. Deletions cut 1 base from V and 0 bases from J, with 13 bases between. The CDR3 DNA sequence: TGTGCCAGTAGTATAGCCTGGGGAGGGACTAGCAATCAGCCCCAGCATTTT. The encoded protein is CASSIAWGGTSNQPQHF. Supplemented by reference TRBV19 and TRBJ1-5, the full variable domain reads DGGITQSPKYLFRKEGQNVTLSCEQNLNHDAMYWYRQDPGQGLRLIYYSQIVNDFQKGDIAEGYSVSREKKESFPLTVTSAQKNPTAFYLCASSIAWGGTSNQPQHFGDGTRLSIL.

The CDR3 DNA follows: TGTGCCAGTAGTCGCCAGGGAGGATGGAACTATGGCTACACCTTC. As protein: CASSRQGGWNYGYTF. V gene TRBV19 combines with J gene TRBJ1-2, with a weak D call TRBD1 (5 bases). Germline CDR1 and CDR2: LNHDA and SQIVND (reference sequence). The V end lost 5 bases, the J end lost 2 bases, and 15 bases lay between the germline ends. The CDR3 has 15 amino acids.

The chain recombines TRBV19 with TRBJ1-4; 8 bases agree with TRBD1. The CDR3 has 15 residues. V was pared by 1 base and J by 5 bases, with 3 bases of the junction left unmatched. CDR1 LNHDA and CDR2 SQIVND come from the germline V gene (reference sequence). In DNA form, the CDR3 reads TGTGCCAGTAGTATAGGAACAGGGGGGAATGAAAAACTGTTTTTT. It translates to CASSIGTGGNEKLFF.

This chain connects TRBV30 to TRBJ1-2; 8 bases align to TRBD1. The CDR3 has 13 residues. Germline V CDR1 and CDR2: GTSNPN, SVGIG (reference sequence). V gave up 6 bases and J gave up 2 bases; unmatched junction bases: 5. The CDR3 sequence: CACPDRENYGYTF. The CDR3 region has the DNA TGTGCCTGCCCGGACAGGGAAAACTATGGCTACACCTTC.

This chain links TRBV30 with TRBJ2-5, with 8 bases identical to TRBD2. Trimming took 2 bases from V and 5 from J; bases not matched to a gene: 4. This CDR3 region has 13 residues. Germline V lookup: CDR1 GTSNPN, CDR2 SVGIG (reference sequence). The CDR3 nucleotides read TGTGCCTGGAGTAAAGGGACTAGGGAGACCCAGTACTTC. Amino acids: CAWSKGTRETQYF.

V and J are TRBV5-5 and TRBJ1-4; the match to TRBD1 covers 10 bases. The CDR3 is 16 residues long. With 4 bases clipped from V and 4 bases from J, the junction kept 7 bases outside the gene matches. CDR1 and CDR2 (germline): SGHKS, YYEKEE (reference sequence). The CDR3 coding sequence is TGTGCCAGCAGCCTCGCCAGGGACAGGGGTAATGAAAAACTGTTTTTT. Its translation is CASSLARDRGNEKLFF.

This clone was seen a single time. J is TRBJ1-2 and V is TRBV6-1, with no clear D. The CDR3 totals 12 residues. CDR1 and CDR2 from the germline V gene are MNHNS and SASEGT. Trimming took off 7 bases at V and 5 bases at J, with 11 bases between the two ends. CDR3 amino acids: CASTGVAYGYTF. The CDR3 nucleotides are TGTGCCAGCACGGGTGTTGCATATGGCTACACCTTC.